The 3 T cell receptor beta chains given below trace back to one sample, sequenced in a study of T-cell reconstitution after alpha-beta-depleted transplantation in children (dated by TCRdb to 2015 to 2016). Explained via the paper, the treatment or condition label denotes: allogeneic hematopoietic cell transplantation with graft depleted of TCRalphabeta T cells and CD19 B cells. The library was generated by PCR. The sample was run on an Illumina HiSeq 2500. To normalize quantification of the TCRbeta repertoire, the TCR libraries were built with molecular barcoding that relied on unique molecular identifiers. TCRdb reprocessing: public reads trimmed at Q25 with fastp, clones called with MiXCR, in-frame beta chains kept. All rows with the same CDR3 protein become a single entry with the most common DNA and genes. This sample is represented by some 130,000 distinct CDR3 sequences; roughly 9% of them were singletons. The leading ten clones occupy nearly 25% of the sample.

The sample in question was PBMCs, mostly from graft donor cells, obtained 180 days after TCRalphabeta/CD19-depleted stem cell transplant. Receptor source: a girl less than two years old who had a stem cell transplant for combined immunodeficiency, so the T cells may come from the graft donor.

V usage is TRBV11-2 and J usage is TRBJ1-4; D unresolved. Looked up from germline, CDR1 is SGHAT and CDR2 is FQNNGV. This CDR3 has 13 amino acids. V shed 3 bases and J shed 7 bases, with 9 bases lying between them. This CDR3 is CASSFVGGEKLFF. The DNA for the CDR3 is TGTGCCAGCAGCTTCGTAGGAGGTGAAAAACTGTTTTTT.

V usage is TRBV28 and J usage is TRBJ1-2; the match to TRBD1 covers 8 bases. The CDR3 contains 16 residues. Germline V gene lookup returns CDR1 MDHEN and CDR2 SYDVKM. The V segment lost 5 bases and the J segment 4 bases; nucleotides outside the gene matches: 12. This CDR3 reads CASSPPRTGITYGYTF. Written as DNA, the CDR3 is TGTGCCAGCAGTCCGCCCCGGACAGGGATAACCTATGGCTACACCTTC.

This chain uses TRBV5-6 with TRBJ1-1, with TRBD1 as a possible D gene (6 bases). V was shortened by 1 base and J by 6 bases, with 13 bases between the two germline ends. CDR1 is SGHDT and CDR2 is YYEEEE in the germline V gene. The CDR3 spans 14 residues. This CDR3 reads CASSLIGGAPEAFF. CDR3 coding DNA: TGTGCCAGCAGCTTGATTGGGGGCGCCCCTGAAGCTTTCTTT.